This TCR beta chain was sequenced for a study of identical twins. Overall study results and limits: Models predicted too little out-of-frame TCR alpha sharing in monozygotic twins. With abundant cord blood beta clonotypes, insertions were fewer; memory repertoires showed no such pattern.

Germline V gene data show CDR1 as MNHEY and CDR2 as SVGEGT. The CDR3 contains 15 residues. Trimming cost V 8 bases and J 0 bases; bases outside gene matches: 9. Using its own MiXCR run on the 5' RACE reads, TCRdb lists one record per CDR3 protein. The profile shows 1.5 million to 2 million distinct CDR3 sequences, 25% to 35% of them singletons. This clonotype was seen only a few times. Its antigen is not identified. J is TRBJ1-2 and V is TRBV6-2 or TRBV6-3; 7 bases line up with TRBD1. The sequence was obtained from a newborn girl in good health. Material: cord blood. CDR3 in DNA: TGTGCCAGCCAATACGACAGGGCAGCTAACTATGGCTACACCTTC. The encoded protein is CASQYDRAANYGYTF.